This T cell receptor (beta chain) was recovered during a study of blood T cell repertoires in COVID-19. Overall study context: Sites in the United States, Italy and Spain provided acute and convalescent COVID-19 samples. The analysed material was cDNA or gDNA that came from T cells, B-cell-depleted T cells, or PBMCs.

The V gene lost 6 bases and the J gene lost 8 bases, with 16 bases spanning the gap. Germline loops: CDR1 SGHNT, CDR2 YENEEA. This CDR3 has 13 residues. Original data processing: Cell counts per sample came from amplifying reference gene primers. Clones were sequenced by immunoSEQ multiplex PCR, and TCRdb holds only the in-frame ones, with some missing. V and J calls and clone size are those listed in that table; D and trimming were worked out from the DNA. Found here are just under 350,000 clones, 87% of them singletons; the top ten hold nearly 6.5%. The origin of this receptor is a woman between 50 and 59 years old with COVID-19, enrolled during active disease. Sequenced material: peripheral blood. This chain joins TRBV11-3 and TRBJ1-2; D is perhaps TRBD1 (5 bases). The CDR3 region is CASSQGRTQGYTF. CDR3 coding DNA: TGTGCCAGCAGTCAGGGTCGGACCCAGGGCTACACCTTC.